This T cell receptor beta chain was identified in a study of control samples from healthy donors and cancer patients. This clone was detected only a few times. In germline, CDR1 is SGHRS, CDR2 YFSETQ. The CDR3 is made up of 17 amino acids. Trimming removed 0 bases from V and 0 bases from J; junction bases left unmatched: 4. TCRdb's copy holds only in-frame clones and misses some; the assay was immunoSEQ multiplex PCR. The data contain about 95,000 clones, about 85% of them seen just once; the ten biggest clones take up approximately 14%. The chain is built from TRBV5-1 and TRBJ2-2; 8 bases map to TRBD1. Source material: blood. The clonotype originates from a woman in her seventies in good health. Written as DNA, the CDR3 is TGCGCCAGCAGCTTGGGACAGGGGCTCCCGAACACCGGGGAGCTGTTTTTT. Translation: CASSLGQGLPNTGELFF. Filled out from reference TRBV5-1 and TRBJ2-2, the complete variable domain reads KAGVTQTPRYLIKTRGQQVTLSCSPISGHRSVSWYQQTPGQGLQFLFEYFSETQRNKGNFPGRFSGRQFSNSRSEMNVSTLELGDSALYLCASSLGQGLPNTGELFFGEGSRLTVL.